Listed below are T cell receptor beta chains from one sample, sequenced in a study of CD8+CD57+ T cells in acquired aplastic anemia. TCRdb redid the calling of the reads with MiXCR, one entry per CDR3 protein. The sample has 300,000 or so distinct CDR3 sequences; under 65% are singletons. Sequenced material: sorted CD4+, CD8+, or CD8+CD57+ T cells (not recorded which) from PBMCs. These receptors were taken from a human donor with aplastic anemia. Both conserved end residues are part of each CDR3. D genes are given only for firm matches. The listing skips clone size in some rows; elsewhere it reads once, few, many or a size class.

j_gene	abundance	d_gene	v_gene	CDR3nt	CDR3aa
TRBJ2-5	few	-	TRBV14	TGTGCCAGCGGCGGGGTAGGAGAGACCCAGTACTTC	CASGGVGETQYF
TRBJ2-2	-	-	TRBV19	TGTGCCAGTATCCCAGGGCGGGCCGGGGAGCTGTTTTTT	CASIPGRAGELFF
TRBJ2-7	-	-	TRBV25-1	TGTGCCAGCAGCCGCGCGGGCGAGGGCGTCTATCGGCAGTACTTC	CASSRAGEGVYRQYF
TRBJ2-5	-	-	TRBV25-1	TGTGCCAGCAGTGAGGAGGGACACAAAGAGACCCAGTACTTC	CASSEEGHKETQYF
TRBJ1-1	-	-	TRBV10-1	TGCGCCAGCATAGGTGGGAACACTGAAGCTTTCTTT	CASIGGNTEAFF
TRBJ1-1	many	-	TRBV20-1	TGCAGCGTTCCGGGTGGCACTGAAGCTTTCTTT	CSVPGGTEAFF
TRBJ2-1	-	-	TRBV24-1	TGTGCCACCAGTGATATCACAGGGATAGCCGACAATGAGCAGTTCTTC	CATSDITGIADNEQFF
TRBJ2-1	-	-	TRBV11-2	TGTGCCAGCAGCTTCCCGGGTGGGGATGAGCAGTTCTTC	CASSFPGGDEQFF
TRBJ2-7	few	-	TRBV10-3	TGTGCCATCAGTGAGTACAGGGGAGGGAACGAGCAGTACTTC	CAISEYRGGNEQYF
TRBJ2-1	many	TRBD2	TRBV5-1	TGCGCCAGCAGCCAAGGGACTAGCGACTACAATGAGCAGTTCTTC	CASSQGTSDYNEQFF
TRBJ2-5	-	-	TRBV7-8	TGTGCCAGCAGCTTGGGAGGGGGGAGGAAGACCCAGTACTTC	CASSLGGGRKTQYF
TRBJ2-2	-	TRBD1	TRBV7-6	TGTGCCAGCAGTCGCCTCAGGGGGCGCACCGGGGAGCTGTTTTTT	CASSRLRGRTGELFF
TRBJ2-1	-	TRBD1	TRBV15	TGTGCCACCAGCAGAGTGCGACAGGGGGTTAACAATGAGCAGTTCTTC	CATSRVRQGVNNEQFF
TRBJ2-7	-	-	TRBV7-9	TGTGCCAGCAGCTGGCCCTCGGGGGAGCAGTACTTC	CASSWPSGEQYF
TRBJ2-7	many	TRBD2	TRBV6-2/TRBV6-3	TGTGCCAGCACCTGGTTAGCGGGGGTCCACGAGCAGTACTTC	CASTWLAGVHEQYF
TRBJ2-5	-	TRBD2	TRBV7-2	TGTGCCAGCAGCCGAGCGGGAGGGGATGAAGAGACCCAGTACTTC	CASSRAGGDEETQYF
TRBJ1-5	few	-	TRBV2	TGTGCCAGCCAGAGGACGGGTCTTGATCAGCCCCAGCATTTT	CASQRTGLDQPQHF
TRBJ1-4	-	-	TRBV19	TGTGCCAGTAGTGCTAGCGGCTATAGGGGGTGGGGTGAAAAACTGTTTTTT	CASSASGYRGWGEKLFF
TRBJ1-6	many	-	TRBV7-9	TGTGCCAGCAGCTTAGGCAGGACCTATAATTCACCCCTCCACTTT	CASSLGRTYNSPLHF
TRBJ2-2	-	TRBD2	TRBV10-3	TGTGCCAGCATGATTAGCGGGGGGCCAAACACCGGGGAGCTGTTTTTT	CASMISGGPNTGELFF
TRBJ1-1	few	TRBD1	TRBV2	TGTGCCAGCAGTCCCGTGGAGGACAGGGTTTTCACTGAAGCTTTCTTT	CASSPVEDRVFTEAFF
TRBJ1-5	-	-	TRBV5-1	TGCGCCAGCAGCTTGGATGTGGGGGCGAATCAGCCCCAGCATTTT	CASSLDVGANQPQHF
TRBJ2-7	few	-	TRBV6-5	TGTGCCAGCAGTTACTCAGGGGTTATCTACGAGCAGTACTTC	CASSYSGVIYEQYF
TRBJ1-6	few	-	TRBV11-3	TGTGCCAGCAGACTGGGGGACGGGAATTCACCCCTCCACTTT	CASRLGDGNSPLHF
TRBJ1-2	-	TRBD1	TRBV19	TGTGCCAGTAGTATAGCTGGGACAGGAGGATATGGCTACACCTTC	CASSIAGTGGYGYTF
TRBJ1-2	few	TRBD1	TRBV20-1	TGCAGTGCTAGGGGTGACAGGGTCGGCTATGGCTACACCTTC	CSARGDRVGYGYTF
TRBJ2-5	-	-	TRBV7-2	TGTGCCAGCAGCCGGAACTGGGATGTTAGGGAGACCCAGTACTTC	CASSRNWDVRETQYF
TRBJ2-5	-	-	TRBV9	TGTGCCAGCAGCGTAGAAATCGAGGGGACCCAGTACTTC	CASSVEIEGTQYF
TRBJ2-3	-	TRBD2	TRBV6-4	TGTGCCAGCGAAAGCGGGAGCTCCACAGATACGCAGTATTTT	CASESGSSTDTQYF
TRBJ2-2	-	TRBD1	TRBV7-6	TGTGCCAGCAGCAAGACAGGGGGCTACACCGGGGAGCTGTTTTTT	CASSKTGGYTGELFF
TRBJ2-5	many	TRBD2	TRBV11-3	TGTGCCAGCAGCTTAGGAGGGACTAGCGATGAGACCCAGTACTTC	CASSLGGTSDETQYF
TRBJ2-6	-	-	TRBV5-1	TGCGCCAGCAGCCTAACAAACTCTGGGGCCAACGTCCTGACTTTC	CASSLTNSGANVLTF
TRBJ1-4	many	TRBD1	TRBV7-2	TGTGCCAGCAGCACACAGGGGGGACGATGGGAAAAACTGTTTTTT	CASSTQGGRWEKLFF
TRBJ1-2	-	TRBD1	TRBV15	TGTGCCACCAGCAGTGGACAGGGCCCTAACTATGGCTACACCTTC	CATSSGQGPNYGYTF
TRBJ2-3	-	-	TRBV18	TGTGCCAGCTCACGGACACCCGGGTTCACAGATACGCAGTATTTT	CASSRTPGFTDTQYF
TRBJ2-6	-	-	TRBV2	TGTGCCAGCAGTCCGGAGGGCTCTGGGGCCAACGTCCTGACTTTC	CASSPEGSGANVLTF
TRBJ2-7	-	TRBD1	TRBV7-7	TGTGCTAGCAGCTTGGGACAGGGTAGTATGGACGAGCAGTACTTC	CASSLGQGSMDEQYF